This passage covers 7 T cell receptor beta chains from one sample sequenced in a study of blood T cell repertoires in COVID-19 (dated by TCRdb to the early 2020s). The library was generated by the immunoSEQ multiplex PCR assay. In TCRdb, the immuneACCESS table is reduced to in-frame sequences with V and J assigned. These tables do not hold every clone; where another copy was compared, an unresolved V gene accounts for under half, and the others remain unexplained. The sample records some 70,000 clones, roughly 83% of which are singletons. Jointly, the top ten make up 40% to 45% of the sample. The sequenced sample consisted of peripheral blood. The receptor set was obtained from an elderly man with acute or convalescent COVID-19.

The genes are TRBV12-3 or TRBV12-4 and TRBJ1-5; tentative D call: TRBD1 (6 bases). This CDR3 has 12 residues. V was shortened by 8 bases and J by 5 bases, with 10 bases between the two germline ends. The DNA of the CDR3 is TGTGCCAGCTCTTCAGGGGATCAGCCCCAGCATTTT. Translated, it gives CASSSGDQPQHF.

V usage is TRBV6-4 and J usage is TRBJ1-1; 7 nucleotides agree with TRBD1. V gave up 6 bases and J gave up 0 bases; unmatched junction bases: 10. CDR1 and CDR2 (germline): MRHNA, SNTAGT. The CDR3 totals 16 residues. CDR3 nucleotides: TGTGCCAGCAGCAGGACAGGCGAATACATGAACACTGAAGCTTTCTTT. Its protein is CASSRTGEYMNTEAFF.

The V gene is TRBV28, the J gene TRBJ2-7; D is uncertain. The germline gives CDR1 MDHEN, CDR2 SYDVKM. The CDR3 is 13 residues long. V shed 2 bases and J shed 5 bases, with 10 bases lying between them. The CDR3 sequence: CASSLRQVNEQYF. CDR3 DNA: TGTGCCAGCAGTTTACGGCAGGTTAACGAGCAGTACTTC.

CDR3 loop: CASSFLGATNEKLFF. In nucleotides, the CDR3 is TGCGCCAGCAGCTTCCTCGGGGCAACTAATGAAAAACTGTTTTTT. The chain has TRBV5-1 and TRBJ1-4; D unclear. The CDR3 spans 15 residues. The germline CDR1 and CDR2 sequences are SGHRS and YFSETQ. V shed 2 bases and J shed 0 bases, with 8 bases lying between them.

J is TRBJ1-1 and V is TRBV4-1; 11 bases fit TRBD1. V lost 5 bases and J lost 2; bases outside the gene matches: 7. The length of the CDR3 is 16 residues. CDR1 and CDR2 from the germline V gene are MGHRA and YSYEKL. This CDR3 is CASSYRTGGRNTEAFF. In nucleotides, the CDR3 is TGCGCCAGCAGCTACCGGACAGGGGGCCGCAACACTGAAGCTTTCTTT.

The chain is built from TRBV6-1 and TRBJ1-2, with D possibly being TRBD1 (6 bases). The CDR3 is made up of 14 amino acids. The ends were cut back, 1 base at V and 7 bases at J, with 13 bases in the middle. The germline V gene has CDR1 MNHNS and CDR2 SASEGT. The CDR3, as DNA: TGTGCCAGCAGTGAAGACAGGGCGACTCTTGGCTACACCTTC. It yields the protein CASSEDRATLGYTF.

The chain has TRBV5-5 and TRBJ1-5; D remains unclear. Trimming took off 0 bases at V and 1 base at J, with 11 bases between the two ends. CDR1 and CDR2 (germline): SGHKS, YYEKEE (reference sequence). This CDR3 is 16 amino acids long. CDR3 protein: CASSLGGGRSNQPQHF. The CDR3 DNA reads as TGTGCCAGCAGCTTGGGGGGAGGGAGAAGCAATCAGCCCCAGCATTTT.